Sequencing of this TCR beta chain was carried out in a study of CDR3 diversity in severe acne. This clonotype occurred a few times. Each CDR3 protein is one row after TCRdb ran MiXCR on the PCR reads. The sample comprises some 90,000 distinct CDR3 sequences, roughly half of which are singletons, and 10% rests with the top ten. Germline CDR1 reads SGHTA; CDR2 reads FQGNSA. CDR3 length: 14 amino acids. V shed 2 bases and J shed 7 bases, with 15 bases lying between them. The gene calls are TRBV7-2 and TRBJ2-7; D possibly corresponds to TRBD2 (6 bases). The receptor's source is a male donor in good health, serving as a control. Sequenced input: blood. CDR3 residues: CASSLMAGTGEQYF. CDR3 bases: TGTGCCAGCAGCTTAATGGCGGGGACGGGGGAGCAGTACTTC.